The clone carrying this T cell receptor beta chain has just a few counts. In the original workflow: Reference gene primers were amplified, and this amplification served to estimate nucleated cell counts. Generated by immunoSEQ multiplex PCR, the TCRdb table keeps only in-frame clones and is missing some. That table is the source of V, J and clone size, and D and trimming were worked out from the DNA. Of about 190,000 clones listed, about 85% were seen once; the top ten hold approximately 1.1%. The source of the sample is a study of blood T cell repertoires in COVID-19. Turning to the study itself: The study drew acute and convalescent COVID-19 samples from the United States, Italy and Spain. The cDNA or gDNA used as material had been derived from T cells, B-cell-depleted T cells, or PBMCs.

Germline CDR1 is SEHNR and CDR2 is FQNEAQ (reference sequence). V lost 6 bases to trimming and J lost 1 base, with 10 bases between them. The CDR3 sequence is 14 residues long. This clonotype was sampled from a man between 25 and 39 years old with acute or convalescent COVID-19. This chain connects TRBV7-9 to TRBJ1-5; D remains ambiguous. The source material was peripheral blood. CDR3: CASSADGSNQPQHF. Written as DNA, the CDR3 is TGTGCCAGCAGTGCCGACGGGAGCAATCAGCCCCAGCATTTT. The full variable domain, completed using reference TRBV7-9 and TRBJ1-5, is DTGVSQNPRHKITKRGQNVTFRCDPISEHNRLYWYRQTLGQGPEFLTYFQNEAQLEKSRLLSDRFSAERPKGSFSTLEIQRTEQGDSAMYLCASSADGSNQPQHFGDGTRLSIL.